This is a list of T cell receptor beta chains from one sample in a study of CD8 T cells in Susac syndrome. TCRdb recomputed calls from the immunoSEQ multiplex PCR reads with MiXCR, one row per CDR3 protein. The sample yields about 150,000 distinct CDR3 sequences, approximately 94% seen once. The sequenced sample was CD8+ T cells from PBMCs. The receptors shown here come from a human donor with multiple sclerosis. The CDR3 runs from the conserved cysteine through the conserved F or W. The order of the fields is V gene, clone size, D gene, J gene, CDR3 DNA, CDR3 protein. The D gene is left open where the match is weak. Only some rows state a clone size, as once, few, many or a class for expanded clones.

V gene: TRBV30
clone size: NA
D gene: NA
J gene: TRBJ1-1
CDR3 DNA: TGTGCCTGGAGAGCCTCAGAGAACACTGAAGCTTTCTTT
CDR3 protein: CAWRASENTEAFF

V gene: TRBV7-9
clone size: NA
D gene: TRBD1
J gene: TRBJ2-1
CDR3 DNA: TGTGCCAGCAGGTTGGGGAACAGGGGCCGGCACGAGAACTACAATGAGCAGTTCTTC
CDR3 protein: CASRLGNRGRHENYNEQFF

V gene: TRBV7-2
clone size: NA
D gene: NA
J gene: TRBJ2-1
CDR3 DNA: TGTGCCAGCAGCTTAGTCGTTCGCGGGTCCTACAATGAGCAGTTCTTC
CDR3 protein: CASSLVVRGSYNEQFF

V gene: TRBV20-1
clone size: NA
D gene: NA
J gene: TRBJ2-5
CDR3 DNA: TGCAGTGCCGACTCGGGACGGGAGTACCAAGAGACCCAGTACTTC
CDR3 protein: CSADSGREYQETQYF

V gene: TRBV15
clone size: NA
D gene: NA
J gene: TRBJ1-2
CDR3 DNA: TGTGCCACCAGCAGAGATTTGCAGAACTATGGCTACACCTTC
CDR3 protein: CATSRDLQNYGYTF

V gene: TRBV11-2
clone size: NA
D gene: TRBD1
J gene: TRBJ2-4
CDR3 DNA: TGTGCCAGCAGCAATGGACAGGGGATTGAGCGCAAAAACATTCAGTACTTC
CDR3 protein: CASSNGQGIERKNIQYF

V gene: TRBV12-3/TRBV12-4
clone size: NA
D gene: TRBD1
J gene: TRBJ2-1
CDR3 DNA: TGTGCCAGCAGTTTAGGAGCCAGGGGGTGGAATGAGCAGTTCTTC
CDR3 protein: CASSLGARGWNEQFF

V gene: TRBV2
clone size: NA
D gene: NA
J gene: TRBJ1-1
CDR3 DNA: TGTGCCAGCAGTGAAAAACCTTTGTTAACAGCGAACACTGAAGCTTTCTTT
CDR3 protein: CASSEKPLLTANTEAFF

V gene: TRBV4-3
clone size: NA
D gene: TRBD1
J gene: TRBJ1-2
CDR3 DNA: TGCGCCAGCAGCCTAGGACAGGGTCGAAATTTGCGTGAGGGCTACACCTTC
CDR3 protein: CASSLGQGRNLREGYTF

V gene: TRBV11-2
clone size: NA
D gene: NA
J gene: TRBJ2-1
CDR3 DNA: TGTGCCAGCAGCCCCAAGGGGGGATCCTACAATGAGCAGTTCTTC
CDR3 protein: CASSPKGGSYNEQFF

V gene: TRBV14
clone size: NA
D gene: NA
J gene: TRBJ1-2
CDR3 DNA: TGTGCCAGCAGCCAAGGACAGAAGTATGGCTACACCTTC
CDR3 protein: CASSQGQKYGYTF

V gene: TRBV15
clone size: NA
D gene: NA
J gene: TRBJ2-3
CDR3 DNA: TGTGCCACCAGCCGAGGGATCGGGGGCTTAGCAGATACGCAGTATTTT
CDR3 protein: CATSRGIGGLADTQYF

V gene: TRBV6-2/TRBV6-3
clone size: NA
D gene: TRBD1
J gene: TRBJ2-5
CDR3 DNA: TGTGCCAGCAGCAATAGGGACAGTAAAGAGACCCAGTACTTC
CDR3 protein: CASSNRDSKETQYF

V gene: TRBV28
clone size: NA
D gene: TRBD1
J gene: TRBJ1-2
CDR3 DNA: TGTGCCAGCAGGTTAGACAGGGACTATGGCTACACCTTC
CDR3 protein: CASRLDRDYGYTF

V gene: TRBV5-1
clone size: NA
D gene: NA
J gene: TRBJ1-1
CDR3 DNA: TGCGCCAGCAGCTCCAGGGACGGCACTGAAGCTTTCTTT
CDR3 protein: CASSSRDGTEAFF

V gene: TRBV9
clone size: NA
D gene: NA
J gene: TRBJ2-3
CDR3 DNA: TGTGCCAGCAGCCTGCGGGACACCCGAGAGGCGCAGTATTTT
CDR3 protein: CASSLRDTREAQYF

V gene: TRBV25-1
clone size: NA
D gene: NA
J gene: TRBJ1-6
CDR3 DNA: TGTGCCAGCACCAATGTGGGCGTCGGGGGGGAAGGTTCACCCCTCCACTTT
CDR3 protein: CASTNVGVGGEGSPLHF

V gene: TRBV6-5
clone size: NA
D gene: NA
J gene: TRBJ2-7
CDR3 DNA: TGTGCCAGCAGTTACTCGGAGGGGTACGAGCAGTACTTC
CDR3 protein: CASSYSEGYEQYF

V gene: TRBV27
clone size: NA
D gene: NA
J gene: TRBJ1-1
CDR3 DNA: TGTGCCAGCAGTTTATCAGGGAGATTGAACACTGAAGCTTTCTTT
CDR3 protein: CASSLSGRLNTEAFF

V gene: TRBV20-1
clone size: NA
D gene: NA
J gene: TRBJ2-5
CDR3 DNA: TGCAGTGCTAGGAAGGGGACCCAGTACTTC
CDR3 protein: CSARKGTQYF

V gene: TRBV12-5
clone size: NA
D gene: NA
J gene: TRBJ1-2
CDR3 DNA: TGTGCTAGTGGCCCGGACCCCGTCTATGGCTACACCTTC
CDR3 protein: CASGPDPVYGYTF

V gene: TRBV4-2
clone size: NA
D gene: TRBD2
J gene: TRBJ2-1
CDR3 DNA: TGTGCCAGCAGCCCTACTAGCGGGGGGGCTGATGAGCAGTTCTTC
CDR3 protein: CASSPTSGGADEQFF

V gene: TRBV9
clone size: NA
D gene: TRBD2
J gene: TRBJ2-3
CDR3 DNA: TGTGCCAGCAGCGAAACTAGCGGGGGGGAGACAGATACGCAGTATTTT
CDR3 protein: CASSETSGGETDTQYF

V gene: TRBV27
clone size: NA
D gene: NA
J gene: TRBJ2-7
CDR3 DNA: TGTGCCAGCAGTCCCTCGGGACTCCCCTCTCTCTCCTACGAGCAGTACTTC
CDR3 protein: CASSPSGLPSLSYEQYF

V gene: TRBV19
clone size: NA
D gene: NA
J gene: TRBJ1-2
CDR3 DNA: TGTGCCAGTAGCCTGAGAAACTATGGCTACACCTTC
CDR3 protein: CASSLRNYGYTF

V gene: TRBV6-5
clone size: NA
D gene: NA
J gene: TRBJ2-2
CDR3 DNA: TGTGCCAGCAGTTACGCAGGGTCCAGCGGGGAGCTGTTTTTT
CDR3 protein: CASSYAGSSGELFF

V gene: TRBV2
clone size: NA
D gene: TRBD1
J gene: TRBJ2-1
CDR3 DNA: TGTGCCAGCAGTGAGGGGCTTTACAGGGGGAGCTCCTACAATGAGCAGTTCTTC
CDR3 protein: CASSEGLYRGSSYNEQFF

V gene: TRBV3-1
clone size: NA
D gene: TRBD2
J gene: TRBJ2-1
CDR3 DNA: TGTGCCAGCAGCCAAGCCCTTGGGACTAGCGGGATGGGTGCCTACAATGAGCAGTTCTTC
CDR3 protein: CASSQALGTSGMGAYNEQFF

V gene: TRBV28
clone size: once
D gene: TRBD1
J gene: TRBJ1-6
CDR3 DNA: TGTGCCAGCAGGCAAGGGGACAGCCAAAATTCACCCCTCCACTTT
CDR3 protein: CASRQGDSQNSPLHF

V gene: TRBV9
clone size: once
D gene: NA
J gene: TRBJ1-2
CDR3 DNA: TGTGCCAGCAGCGTTGACGGGGTCCCCATACCAAACTATGGCTACACCTTC
CDR3 protein: CASSVDGVPIPNYGYTF

V gene: TRBV2
clone size: NA
D gene: NA
J gene: TRBJ1-1
CDR3 DNA: TGTGCCAGCAGTGAAGGGCCGCGTGAAGCTTTCTTT
CDR3 protein: CASSEGPREAFF

V gene: TRBV30
clone size: NA
D gene: NA
J gene: TRBJ1-5
CDR3 DNA: TGTGCTCTCCGGGACGGCAATCAGCCCCAGCATTTT
CDR3 protein: CALRDGNQPQHF

V gene: TRBV20-1
clone size: NA
D gene: TRBD1
J gene: TRBJ1-6
CDR3 DNA: TGCAGTGCTAAAGGACAGGGGCCTCTTTACTATAATTCACCCCTCCACTTT
CDR3 protein: CSAKGQGPLYYNSPLHF

V gene: TRBV15
clone size: NA
D gene: TRBD1
J gene: TRBJ2-7
CDR3 DNA: TGTGCCACCAGCATGGGACAGGAGGCCTACGAGCAGTACTTC
CDR3 protein: CATSMGQEAYEQYF

V gene: TRBV13
clone size: once
D gene: TRBD1
J gene: TRBJ1-1
CDR3 DNA: TGTGCCAGCAGCACCAGGGGTACAGGGGCGAACACTGAAGCTTTCTTT
CDR3 protein: CASSTRGTGANTEAFF

V gene: TRBV5-6
clone size: NA
D gene: NA
J gene: TRBJ2-7
CDR3 DNA: TGTGCCAGCGGACCCGCCTACGAGCAGTACTTC
CDR3 protein: CASGPAYEQYF

V gene: TRBV14
clone size: NA
D gene: NA
J gene: TRBJ2-7
CDR3 DNA: TGTGCCAGCAGCTCTACTAGGGACTCATCCTACGAGCAGTACTTC
CDR3 protein: CASSSTRDSSYEQYF

V gene: TRBV30
clone size: NA
D gene: TRBD2
J gene: TRBJ2-3
CDR3 DNA: TGTGCCTGGAGTCGGGGGGGGCAAGATACGCAGTATTTT
CDR3 protein: CAWSRGGQDTQYF

V gene: TRBV5-1
clone size: once
D gene: NA
J gene: TRBJ1-6
CDR3 DNA: TGCGCCAGCAGTTTTCGAGGGTCGGATTCACCCCTCCACTTT
CDR3 protein: CASSFRGSDSPLHF

V gene: TRBV4-1
clone size: NA
D gene: TRBD1
J gene: TRBJ2-7
CDR3 DNA: TGCGCCAGCAGCCGAGTAGGACAGGGACCGGATGACGAGCAGTACTTC
CDR3 protein: CASSRVGQGPDDEQYF

V gene: TRBV6-6
clone size: NA
D gene: TRBD1
J gene: TRBJ1-5
CDR3 DNA: TGTGCCAGCAGCCTGACAGGGGCTGGCAATCAGCCCCAGCATTTT
CDR3 protein: CASSLTGAGNQPQHF

V gene: TRBV28
clone size: once
D gene: NA
J gene: TRBJ2-3
CDR3 DNA: TGTGCCAGCAGTTCCGACACCCTTACTACGGGCCCTAGTACAGATACGCAGTATTTT
CDR3 protein: CASSSDTLTTGPSTDTQYF

V gene: TRBV29-1
clone size: NA
D gene: TRBD2
J gene: TRBJ2-7
CDR3 DNA: TGCAGCGTTGAGGGCGGGACTAGCGGATCCTACGAGCAGTACTTC
CDR3 protein: CSVEGGTSGSYEQYF

V gene: TRBV30
clone size: NA
D gene: NA
J gene: TRBJ2-7
CDR3 DNA: TGTGCCTGGAAAAGGGGAGAAGTCTCCTACGAGCAGTACTTC
CDR3 protein: CAWKRGEVSYEQYF

V gene: TRBV7-9
clone size: NA
D gene: TRBD2
J gene: TRBJ2-7
CDR3 DNA: TGTGCCAGCAGCTTACGGTCCGGGACTACGTACGAGCAGTACTTC
CDR3 protein: CASSLRSGTTYEQYF

V gene: TRBV29-1
clone size: once
D gene: NA
J gene: TRBJ1-4
CDR3 DNA: TGCAGCGTTGATACTCTAGACAGCCAAGAAAAACTGTTTTTT
CDR3 protein: CSVDTLDSQEKLFF

V gene: TRBV11-2
clone size: once
D gene: NA
J gene: TRBJ1-1
CDR3 DNA: TGTGCCAGCAGACCTAATTCGGGGAATGAAGCTTTCTTT
CDR3 protein: CASRPNSGNEAFF

V gene: TRBV5-4
clone size: NA
D gene: TRBD2
J gene: TRBJ2-3
CDR3 DNA: TGTGCCAGCGGGGCTAGCGGGGACACAGATACGCAGTATTTT
CDR3 protein: CASGASGDTDTQYF

V gene: TRBV29-1
clone size: NA
D gene: NA
J gene: TRBJ1-2
CDR3 DNA: TGCAGCGTTGAAAACCTTGGTGCGGCCAATGGCTACACCTTC
CDR3 protein: CSVENLGAANGYTF

V gene: TRBV30
clone size: NA
D gene: NA
J gene: TRBJ1-1
CDR3 DNA: TGTGCCTGGAGTAGGGGTGTAGGGTACACTGAAGCTTTCTTT
CDR3 protein: CAWSRGVGYTEAFF

V gene: TRBV11-2
clone size: once
D gene: NA
J gene: TRBJ2-2
CDR3 DNA: TGTGCCAGCAGCTCTCCCCAACACACCTTCACCGGGGAGCTGTTTTTT
CDR3 protein: CASSSPQHTFTGELFF